These T cell receptor beta chains were read from a single sample in a study of T cells in Graves' hyperthyroidism and ophthalmopathy. TCRdb reanalysed the multiplex PCR reads using MiXCR and keeps one entry per CDR3 protein. The profile shows 490,000 or so distinct CDR3 sequences, approximately 48% of them singletons. Sequenced material: peripheral blood or thyroid tissue (not recorded which). The source is an adult woman with Graves' disease, either hyperthyroidism or ophthalmopathy (not recorded which). Each CDR3 is given with its conserved first and last residue. A D gene is named only where the DNA matches it firmly. Expanded clones are given a class, and other clones once, few, many or no size at all.

V gene: TRBV7-2; D gene: NA; clone size: NA; J gene: TRBJ2-7; CDR3 protein: CASSLFAPRDPVEWYF; CDR3 DNA: TGTGCCAGCAGTTTATTCGCCCCTCGCGACCCGGTAGAATGGTACTTC
V gene: TRBV7-9; D gene: NA; clone size: many; J gene: TRBJ1-2; CDR3 protein: CASSLPPRRYGYTF; CDR3 DNA: TGTGCCAGCAGCTTACCCCCGAGACGCTATGGCTACACCTTC
V gene: TRBV29-1; D gene: TRBD1; clone size: NA; J gene: TRBJ1-1; CDR3 protein: CSVHQGQGTEAFF; CDR3 DNA: TGCAGCGTTCACCAGGGACAGGGCACTGAAGCTTTCTTT
V gene: TRBV15; D gene: NA; clone size: NA; J gene: TRBJ2-7; CDR3 protein: CATSEDRSYEQYF; CDR3 DNA: TGTGCCACCAGCGAGGACCGCTCCTACGAGCAGTACTTC
V gene: TRBV12-3/TRBV12-4; D gene: TRBD1; clone size: many; J gene: TRBJ1-1; CDR3 protein: CASSPGGGTEAFF; CDR3 DNA: TGTGCCAGCAGCCCAGGGGGGGGTACTGAAGCTTTCTTT
V gene: TRBV7-2; D gene: NA; clone size: many; J gene: TRBJ1-4; CDR3 protein: CASSLDGGANEKLFF; CDR3 DNA: TGTGCCAGCAGCTTAGACGGGGGAGCTAATGAAAAACTGTTTTTT
V gene: TRBV20-1; D gene: NA; clone size: many; J gene: TRBJ1-2; CDR3 protein: CSARKGPANYGYTF; CDR3 DNA: TGCAGTGCTAGGAAGGGACCTGCTAACTATGGCTACACCTTC
V gene: TRBV2; D gene: NA; clone size: once; J gene: TRBJ2-1; CDR3 protein: CASRAQGSYNEQFF; CDR3 DNA: TGTGCCAGCAGGGCCCAGGGCTCCTACAATGAGCAGTTCTTC
V gene: TRBV29-1; D gene: NA; clone size: many; J gene: TRBJ1-1; CDR3 protein: CSVGNRAAEAFF; CDR3 DNA: TGCAGCGTTGGAAACAGGGCGGCTGAAGCTTTCTTT
V gene: TRBV5-1; D gene: NA; clone size: NA; J gene: TRBJ1-2; CDR3 protein: CASSFLSANYGYTF; CDR3 DNA: TGCGCCAGCAGCTTCCTTTCAGCTAACTATGGCTACACCTTC
V gene: TRBV7-2; D gene: TRBD1; clone size: NA; J gene: TRBJ2-7; CDR3 protein: CASSYMPPGQGIYEQYF; CDR3 DNA: TGTGCCAGCAGTTACATGCCCCCGGGACAGGGGATCTACGAGCAGTACTTC
V gene: TRBV2; D gene: NA; clone size: NA; J gene: TRBJ1-5; CDR3 protein: CASSLDRDPQHF; CDR3 DNA: TGTGCCAGCAGCCTTGACAGAGATCCCCAGCATTTT
V gene: TRBV15; D gene: NA; clone size: NA; J gene: TRBJ2-2; CDR3 protein: CATSREGRGGELFF; CDR3 DNA: TGTGCCACCAGCAGAGAGGGTAGAGGCGGGGAGCTGTTTTTT
V gene: TRBV2; D gene: TRBD1; clone size: NA; J gene: TRBJ1-5; CDR3 protein: CASSEYRDRNQPQHF; CDR3 DNA: TGTGCCAGCAGTGAATACCGGGACAGGAATCAGCCCCAGCATTTT
V gene: TRBV20-1; D gene: NA; clone size: NA; J gene: TRBJ2-1; CDR3 protein: CSPMYGAFQFF; CDR3 DNA: TGCAGTCCTATGTACGGGGCCTTCCAGTTCTTC
V gene: TRBV20-1; D gene: TRBD2; clone size: many; J gene: TRBJ2-5; CDR3 protein: CSALSGSETQYF; CDR3 DNA: TGCAGTGCTCTTAGCGGGAGTGAGACCCAGTACTTC